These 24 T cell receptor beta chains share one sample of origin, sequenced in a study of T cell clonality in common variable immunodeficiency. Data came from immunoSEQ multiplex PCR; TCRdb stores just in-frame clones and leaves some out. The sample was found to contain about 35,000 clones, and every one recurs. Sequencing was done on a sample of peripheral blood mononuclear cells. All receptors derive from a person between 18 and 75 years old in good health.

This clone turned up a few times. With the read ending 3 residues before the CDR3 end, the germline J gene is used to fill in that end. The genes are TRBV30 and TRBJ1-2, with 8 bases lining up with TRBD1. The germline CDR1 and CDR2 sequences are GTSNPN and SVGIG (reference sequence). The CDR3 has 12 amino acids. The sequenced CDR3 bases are TGTGCCTGGAGTCTCCTGAGGGACAGG. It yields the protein CAWSLLRDR. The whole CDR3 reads CAWSLLRDRYTF.

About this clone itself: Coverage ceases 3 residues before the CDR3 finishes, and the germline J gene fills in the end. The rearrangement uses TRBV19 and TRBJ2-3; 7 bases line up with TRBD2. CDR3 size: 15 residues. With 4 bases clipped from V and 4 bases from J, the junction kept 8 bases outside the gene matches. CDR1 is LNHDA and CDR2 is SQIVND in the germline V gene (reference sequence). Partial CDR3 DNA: TGTGCCAGTAGTAGGGCTAGCGGAAGCGCAGATACG. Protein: CASSRASGSADT. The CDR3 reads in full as CASSRASGSADTQYF. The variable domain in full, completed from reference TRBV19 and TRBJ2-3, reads DGGITQSPKYLFRKEGQNVTLSCEQNLNHDAMYWYRQDPGQGLRLIYYSQIVNDFQKGDIAEGYSVSREKKESFPLTVTSAQKNPTAFYLCASSRASGSADTQYFGPGTRLTVL.

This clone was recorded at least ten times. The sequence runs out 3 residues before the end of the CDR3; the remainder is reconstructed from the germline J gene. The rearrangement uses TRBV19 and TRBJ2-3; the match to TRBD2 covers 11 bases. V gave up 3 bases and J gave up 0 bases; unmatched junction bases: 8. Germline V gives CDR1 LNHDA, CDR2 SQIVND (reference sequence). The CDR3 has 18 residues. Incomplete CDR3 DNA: TGTGCCAGTAGTATCTCGACTAGCGGGGACTCTAGCACAGATACG. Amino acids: CASSISTSGDSSTDT. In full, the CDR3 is CASSISTSGDSSTDTQYF.

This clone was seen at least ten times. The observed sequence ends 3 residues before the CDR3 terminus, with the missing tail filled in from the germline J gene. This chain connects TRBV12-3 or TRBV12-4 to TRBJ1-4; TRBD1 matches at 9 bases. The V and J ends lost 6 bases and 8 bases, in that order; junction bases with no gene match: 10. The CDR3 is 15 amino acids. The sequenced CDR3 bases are TGTGCCAGCAGCCCCAACAGGGGGCGAGGGGAAAAA. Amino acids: CASSPNRGRGEK. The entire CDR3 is CASSPNRGRGEKLFF.

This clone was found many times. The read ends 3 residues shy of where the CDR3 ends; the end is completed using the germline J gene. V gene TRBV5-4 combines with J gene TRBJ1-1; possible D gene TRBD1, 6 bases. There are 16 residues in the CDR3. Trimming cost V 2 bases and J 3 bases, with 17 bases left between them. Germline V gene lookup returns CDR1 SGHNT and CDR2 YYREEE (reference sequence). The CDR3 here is CASSFRTGNWDTEAFF. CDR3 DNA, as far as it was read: TGTGCCAGCAGCTTCAGAACAGGGAATTGGGACACTGAA.

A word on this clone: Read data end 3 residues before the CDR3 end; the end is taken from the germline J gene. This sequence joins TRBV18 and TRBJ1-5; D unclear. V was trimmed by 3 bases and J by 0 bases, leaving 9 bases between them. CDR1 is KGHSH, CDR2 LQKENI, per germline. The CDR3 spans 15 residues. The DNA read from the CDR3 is TGTGCCAGCTCACCGTCAGGTTATAGCAATCAGCCC. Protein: CASSPSGYSNQP. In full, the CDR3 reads CASSPSGYSNQPQHF.

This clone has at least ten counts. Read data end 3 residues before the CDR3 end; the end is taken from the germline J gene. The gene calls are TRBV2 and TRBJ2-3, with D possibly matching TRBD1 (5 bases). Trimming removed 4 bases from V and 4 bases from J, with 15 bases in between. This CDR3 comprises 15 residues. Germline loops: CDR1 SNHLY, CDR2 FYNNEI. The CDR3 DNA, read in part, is TGTGCCAGCAGTGGGGCCCAACAGGTGGCAGATACG. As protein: CASSGAQQVADT. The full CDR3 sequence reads CASSGAQQVADTQYF.

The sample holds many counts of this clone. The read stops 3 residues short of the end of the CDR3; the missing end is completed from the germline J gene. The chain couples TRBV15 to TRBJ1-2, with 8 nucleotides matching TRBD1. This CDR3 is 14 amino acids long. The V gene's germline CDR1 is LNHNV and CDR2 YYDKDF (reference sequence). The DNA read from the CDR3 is TGTGCCACCAGCAGAGACCTAGGACAGGGCGAA. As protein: CATSRDLGQGE. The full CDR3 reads CATSRDLGQGEYTF.

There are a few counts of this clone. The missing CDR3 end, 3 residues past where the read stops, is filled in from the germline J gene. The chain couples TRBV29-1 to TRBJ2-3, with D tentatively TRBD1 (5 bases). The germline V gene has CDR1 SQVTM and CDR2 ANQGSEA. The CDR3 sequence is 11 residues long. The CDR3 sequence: CNPHFQGSQYF. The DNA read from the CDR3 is TGCAACCCCCACTTCCAGGGTTCG.

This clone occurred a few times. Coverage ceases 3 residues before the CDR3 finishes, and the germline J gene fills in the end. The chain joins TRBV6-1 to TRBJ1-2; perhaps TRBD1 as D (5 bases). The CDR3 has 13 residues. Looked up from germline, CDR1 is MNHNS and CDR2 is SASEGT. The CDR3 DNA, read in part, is TGTGCCAGCAGTGCAGGGTTGACAGATACC. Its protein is CASSAGLTDT. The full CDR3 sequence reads CASSAGLTDTYTF.

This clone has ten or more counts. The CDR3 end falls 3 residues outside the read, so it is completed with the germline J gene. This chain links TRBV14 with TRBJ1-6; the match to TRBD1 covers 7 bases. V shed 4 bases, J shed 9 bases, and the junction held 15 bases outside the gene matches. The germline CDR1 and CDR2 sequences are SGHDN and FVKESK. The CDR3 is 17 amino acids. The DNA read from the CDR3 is TGTGCCAGCAGCCTCATAAGTAAGGGGGCGCGAGTTTCACCC. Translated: CASSLISKGARVSP. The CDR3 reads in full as CASSLISKGARVSPLHF. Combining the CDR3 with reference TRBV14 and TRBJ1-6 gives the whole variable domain EAGVTQFPSHSVIEKGQTVTLRCDPISGHDNLYWYRRVMGKEIKFLLHFVKESKQDESGMPNNRFLAERTGGTYSTLKVQPAELEDSGVYFCASSLISKGARVSPLHFGNGTRLTVT.

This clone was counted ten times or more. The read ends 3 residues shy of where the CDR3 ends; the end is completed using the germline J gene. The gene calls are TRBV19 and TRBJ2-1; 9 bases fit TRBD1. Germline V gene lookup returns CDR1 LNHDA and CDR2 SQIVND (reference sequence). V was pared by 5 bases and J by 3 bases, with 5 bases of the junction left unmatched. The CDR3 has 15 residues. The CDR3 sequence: CASSSRQGVYNEQFF. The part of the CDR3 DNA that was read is TGTGCCAGTAGTTCTCGACAGGGGGTCTACAATGAG.

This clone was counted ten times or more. The CDR3 DNA, read in part, is TGCAGTGCTACTCGAACACCTCGGGGTGGGAGCAATCAGCCC. Residues: CSATRTPRGGSNQP. In full, the CDR3 reads CSATRTPRGGSNQPQHF. The chain is built from TRBV20-1 and TRBJ1-5; D remains unclear. The CDR3 is cut off 3 residues early in the read; its end comes from the germline J gene. Germline V gives CDR1 DFQATT, CDR2 SNEGSKA (reference sequence). The CDR3 totals 17 residues. V was shortened by 4 bases and J by 1 base, with 20 bases between the two germline ends.

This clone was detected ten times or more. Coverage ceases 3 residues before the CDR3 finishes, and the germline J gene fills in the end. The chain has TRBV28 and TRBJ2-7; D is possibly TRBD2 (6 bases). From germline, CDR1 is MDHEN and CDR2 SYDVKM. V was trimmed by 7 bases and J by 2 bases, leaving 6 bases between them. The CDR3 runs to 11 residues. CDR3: CASTSAYEQYF. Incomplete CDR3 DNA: TGTGCCAGCACTAGCGCCTACGAG.

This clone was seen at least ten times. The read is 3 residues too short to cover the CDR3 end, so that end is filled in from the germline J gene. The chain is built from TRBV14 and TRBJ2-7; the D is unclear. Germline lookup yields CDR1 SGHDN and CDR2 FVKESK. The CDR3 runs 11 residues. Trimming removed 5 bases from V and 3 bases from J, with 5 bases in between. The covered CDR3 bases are TGTGCCAGCAGCTTCCGCTACGAG. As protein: CASSFRYE. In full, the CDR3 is CASSFRYEQYF.

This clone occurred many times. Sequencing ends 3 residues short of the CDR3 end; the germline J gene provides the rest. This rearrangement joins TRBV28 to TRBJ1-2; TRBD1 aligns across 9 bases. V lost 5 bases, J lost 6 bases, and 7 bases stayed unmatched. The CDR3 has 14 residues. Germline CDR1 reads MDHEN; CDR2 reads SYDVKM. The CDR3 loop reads CASSPQGALDGYTF. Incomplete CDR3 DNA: TGTGCCAGCAGTCCACAGGGGGCGTTGGATGGC.

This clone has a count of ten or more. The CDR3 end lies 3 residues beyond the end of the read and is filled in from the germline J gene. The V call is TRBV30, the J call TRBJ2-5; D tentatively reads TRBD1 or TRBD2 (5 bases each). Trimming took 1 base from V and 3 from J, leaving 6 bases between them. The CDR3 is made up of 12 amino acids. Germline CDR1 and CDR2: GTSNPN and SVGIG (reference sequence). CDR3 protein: CAWSGGEETQYF. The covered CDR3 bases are TGTGCCTGGAGTGGAGGGGAAGAGACC.

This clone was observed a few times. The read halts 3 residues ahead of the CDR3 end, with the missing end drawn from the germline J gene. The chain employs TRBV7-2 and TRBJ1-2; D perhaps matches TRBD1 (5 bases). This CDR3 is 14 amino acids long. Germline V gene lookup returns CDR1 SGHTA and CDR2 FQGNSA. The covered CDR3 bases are TGTGCCAGCAGCTCATCGGGACTAGGAAATGAC. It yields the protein CASSSSGLGND. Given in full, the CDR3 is CASSSSGLGNDYTF.

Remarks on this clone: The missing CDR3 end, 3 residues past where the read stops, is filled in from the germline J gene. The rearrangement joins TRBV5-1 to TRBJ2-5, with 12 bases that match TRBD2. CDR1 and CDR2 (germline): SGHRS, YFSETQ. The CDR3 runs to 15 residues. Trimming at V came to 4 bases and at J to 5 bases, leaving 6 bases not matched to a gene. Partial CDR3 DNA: TGCGCCAGCAGCCCTAGCGGGAGGGCCGTGGAGACC. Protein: CASSPSGRAVET. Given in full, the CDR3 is CASSPSGRAVETQYF.

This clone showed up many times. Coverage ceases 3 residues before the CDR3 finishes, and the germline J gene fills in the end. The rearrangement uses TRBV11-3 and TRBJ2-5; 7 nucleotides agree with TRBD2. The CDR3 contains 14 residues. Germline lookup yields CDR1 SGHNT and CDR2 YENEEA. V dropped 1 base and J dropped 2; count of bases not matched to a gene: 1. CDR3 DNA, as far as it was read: TGTGCCAGCAGCTTAGGACTAGCACAAGAGACC. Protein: CASSLGLAQET. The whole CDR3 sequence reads CASSLGLAQETQYF.

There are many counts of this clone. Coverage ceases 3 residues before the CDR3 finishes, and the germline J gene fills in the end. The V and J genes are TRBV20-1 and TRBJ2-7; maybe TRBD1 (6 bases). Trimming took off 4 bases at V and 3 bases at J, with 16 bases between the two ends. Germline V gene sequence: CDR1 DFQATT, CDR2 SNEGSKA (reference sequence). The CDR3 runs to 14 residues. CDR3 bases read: TGCAGTGCTATAAGAACAGGGTCCGGCTACGAG. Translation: CSAIRTGSGYE. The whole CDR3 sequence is CSAIRTGSGYEQYF.

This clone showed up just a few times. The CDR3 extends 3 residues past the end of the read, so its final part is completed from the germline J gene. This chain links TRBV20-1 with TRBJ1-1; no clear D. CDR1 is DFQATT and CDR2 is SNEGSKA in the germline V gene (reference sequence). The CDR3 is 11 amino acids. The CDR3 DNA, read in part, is TGCAGTGCCAAGCCGGGTCCAGAA. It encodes CSAKPGPE. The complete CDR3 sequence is CSAKPGPEAFF.

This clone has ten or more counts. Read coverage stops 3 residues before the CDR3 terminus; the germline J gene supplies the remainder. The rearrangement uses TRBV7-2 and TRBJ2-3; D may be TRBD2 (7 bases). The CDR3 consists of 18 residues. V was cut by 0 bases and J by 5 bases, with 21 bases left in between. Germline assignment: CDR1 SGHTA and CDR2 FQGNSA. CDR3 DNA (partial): TGTGCCAGCAGCTTAGCGGGGGGGCTAGGGGCCTCGTTAGATACG. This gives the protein CASSLAGGLGASLDT. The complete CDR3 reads CASSLAGGLGASLDTQYF.

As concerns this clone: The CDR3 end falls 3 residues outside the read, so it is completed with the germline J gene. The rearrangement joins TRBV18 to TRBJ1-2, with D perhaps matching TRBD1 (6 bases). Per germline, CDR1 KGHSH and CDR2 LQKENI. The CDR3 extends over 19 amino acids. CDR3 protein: CASSPPNRVRTLKAYDYTF. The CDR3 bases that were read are TGTGCCAGCTCACCACCAAACAGGGTCCGAACCCTCAAAGCCTACGAC.